This entry concerns a single T cell receptor (beta chain). What this receptor recognizes is not known. At one of its ends the junction is not consistent with the germline gene, which may arise from a read error. The sample comes from a study of persistence of HIV-infected CD4 T cells (dated by TCRdb to about 2020). The study in broad terms: Participants had been on suppressive ART for a median of around eight years. Peripheral blood samples of up to 180 mL were collected at multiple time points, except for two participants, who underwent leukapheresis at a single time point. The TCR cluster analysis across participants included 8 participants for CMV and roughly seven participants for Gag. The study isolated CMV- and HIV-1 Gag-responding CD4+ T cells from ART-treated individuals to examine antigen-driven clonal expansion of HIV-1-infected cells. TCRbeta sequencing assessed the clonality of all cells in each sorted population, while proviral sequencing assessed the clonality of infected cells.

Including cysteine and phenylalanine, the CDR3 has 18 amino acids. Only the CDR3 region is kept as DNA, spanning 54 bases read in frame from base 1. The germline V gene sets CDR1 to SGHTA and CDR2 to FQGTGA. TCRbeta repertoires were sequenced from genomic DNA with the immunoSEQ hsTCRB assay version 4 in survey mode. Genomic DNA was diluted to about 10 ng/uL, using up to 1 ug per sample for TCRbeta sequencing. The paper's processing steps were these. Analysis of the TCRbeta data was done in ImmunoSeq Analyzer 3.0, and diversity was computed on productive nucleotide rearrangements. Using the Immunarch R package, lower-bound TCR diversity was estimated with the improved Chao index and clonality was estimated with the Gini coefficient. Different nucleotide rearrangements encoding the same CDR3beta amino acid sequence were counted as distinct clonotypes. Differential abundance analysis found TCRbeta sequences that were significantly enriched in antigen-responding cells compared with anti-CD3/anti-CD28-activated cells. GLIPH2 clustered TCRs by predicted peptide-MHC specificity, both within individual participants and across merged participant data sets. TCRdb stores this immuneACCESS table with in-frame sequences only. Part of the clones is absent; in the studies checked, under half of the shortfall reflects unresolved V genes, and no reason is known for the rest. Clone size and the V and J calls come from that table; the DNA yielded D and trimming. The sample contains tens of thousands of clones, roughly 71% of them found a single time. The ten largest clones add up to roughly 1.5% of the sample.

Reading the label with the study, this specimen's treatment or condition is: suppressive antiretroviral therapy. Cells were stimulated with a pool of overlapping HIV-1 Gag 15-mer peptides at 0.75 to 1 ug per peptide per mL. Sorting of responding CD4+ T cells was based on upregulation of both CD40 ligand and CD69. HIV-1-infected adults in whom suppressive ART had been started during chronic infection were enrolled as participants. For at least 4 years, the participants' plasma HIV-1 RNA had been undetectable, below 50 copies/mL. To be included, participants needed a CD4+ T cell count above 400 cells/uL and a positive CMV serology. Before stimulation, PBMCs were isolated using density centrifugation and then depleted of CD8+ T cells. For roughly 17 hours, CD8-depleted PBMCs were stimulated with anti-CD28/CD49d costimulation, a CD40-blocking antibody, and enfuvirtide, which was added to prevent new infections. Cell sorting was done on a Beckman Coulter MoFlo Legacy or XDP sorter, and dead cells were excluded with propidium iodide. The QIAamp DNA Mini Kit was used for genomic DNA extraction from samples above one million cells, and the Quick-DNA Microprep Kit was used otherwise.

The paper's findings and limits, for the study overall: A correlation was observed between TCR oligoclonality and proviral oligoclonality within the same sorted populations. Significantly lower TCRbeta richness was observed in CMV- and Gag-responding cells than in anti-CD3/anti-CD28-responding cells, and higher oligoclonality was observed in CMV-responding cells than in CD3/CD28-stimulated and Gag-responding cells. Degenerate expanded CDR3beta sequences were enriched in antigen-responding cells, suggesting convergent selection of CD4+ responses to CMV and Gag. Few individuals were included in the study, and only a limited range of antigens was tested. Because the TCR analyses were done in bulk, restricting them to just the rare CMV-responding cells that actually carried HIV-1 proviruses was not possible.

The starting material was CD4+ T cells sorted from PBMCs after roughly 18-hour stimulation, obtained from a patient who received antiretroviral therapy. The cell subset or site label for this specimen denotes: CD40L+CD69+ CD4 T cells responding to HIV-1 Gag peptides. The chain was built from TRBV7-3 and TRBJ2-3, with TRBD2 identical over 10 junction bases. This clonotype was obtained from an adult man with HIV who was CMV-seropositive. In nucleotide form, the sequence is TGTGCCAGCAGCCTAACGGCTAGCGGGGGTGTTACGACAGATACGCAGTATTTT. It encodes CASSLTASGGVTTDTQYF. The CDR3, completed at both ends by the reference TRBV7-3 and TRBJ2-3 genes, gives the full variable domain GAGVSQTPSNKVTEKGKYVELRCDPISGHTALYWYRQSLGQGPEFLIYFQGTGAADDSGLPNDRFFAVRPEGSVSTLKIQRTERGDSAVYLCASSLTASGGVTTDTQYFGPGTRLTVL.